This TCR beta chain originates from a study of cytotoxic CD8 clonotypes in ibrutinib-treated CLL. For the study at large: Across samples, productive templates numbered a few hundred thousand and productive rearrangements reached 75,000 to 100,000 on average.

Points from the study as a whole: With treatment, public clonotypes, which were uncommon, either contracted or remained stable.

The germline V and J ends were trimmed by 4 bases and 2 bases, with 9 bases remaining between them. Looked up from germline, CDR1 is SQVTM and CDR2 is ANQGSEA. This CDR3 region has 12 residues. Assay: immunoSEQ multiplex PCR; the TCRdb copy retains only in-frame clones and omits some. The sample has 70,000 to 80,000 clones; roughly 80% are singletons. Regarding this clone: Its antigen is currently unknown.

Sequenced material: PBMCs, taken after 24 months of ibrutinib treatment. The origin of this receptor is a human donor with chronic lymphocytic leukemia. This sequence joins TRBV29-1 and TRBJ2-7, with D perhaps matching TRBD1 (6 bases). CDR3 sequence (DNA): TGCAGCGTTGCCGAGGGGGCCTACGAGCAGTACTTC. This gives the protein CSVAEGAYEQYF.